This T cell receptor (beta chain) was sequenced for a study of regulatory T cells in long-lasting Graves disease. Whole-study results and caveats: Accuracy might have suffered from few samples. Persistent disease exhibited a predilection for TRBV28, TRBJ1-2 and TRBJ2-5. The analysis examined peripheral blood only and excluded thyroid tissue.

The time point denotes: persistent/refractory GD, antithyroid drugs over 5 years with positive TRAb. Following extraction of RNA from PBMCs, that RNA was used to make the TCR library. Patients were enrolled at an endocrinology department in Xi'an, China. iRepertoire HTBI primers and Arm-PCR of CDR3 regions built TCR beta libraries. One entry per CDR3 protein results from TCRdb running MiXCR on the multiplex PCR reads. This sample has roughly 500,000 distinct CDR3 sequences, with approximately 23% found just once. In its sample, this clonotype was seen once. The antigen is not known. Germline V lookup: CDR1 SQVTM, CDR2 ANQGSEA. V was shortened by 7 bases and J by 3 bases, with 16 bases between the two germline ends. The CDR3 loop spans 14 amino acids.

The sample in question was peripheral blood mononuclear cells (PBMCs), obtained when the disease was refractory, from a patient treated with antithyroid drugs. J is TRBJ1-3 and V is TRBV29-1; D is possibly TRBD1 (6 bases). This receptor was obtained from a female donor with Graves disease. CDR3 in amino acids: CSAATGSGGNTIYF. The CDR3 nucleotides are TGCAGCGCAGCGACAGGTTCGGGTGGAAACACCATATATTTT.